These 19 T cell receptor beta chains were all obtained from the same sample, sequenced in a study of PD-1 blockade in classical Hodgkin lymphoma (dated by TCRdb to 2018 to 2020). In the paper's terms, the time point label means: newly diagnosed, previously untreated cHL patient sample. Magnetic negative selection with a Miltenyi CD4+ T cell isolation kit was used to purify CD4+ T cells from thawed PBMCs. The library was produced with the immunoSEQ multiplex PCR assay. As stored in TCRdb, this immuneACCESS dataset retains in-frame rearrangements with V and J assigned. A fraction of the clones does not appear; measured against another copy, unresolved V genes explain less than half of the discrepancy, and the remainder lacks a known reason. The sample table records some 23,000 clones; about 89% of these occur just once. 0.5% to 0.6% of the sample lies in the top ten. The sequenced sample consisted of CD4+ T cells from blood. The origin of the receptors is a human donor with classical Hodgkin lymphoma.

The rearrangement joins TRBV18 to TRBJ2-3, with 7 bases that match TRBD1. V gave up 4 bases and J gave up 0 bases; unmatched junction bases: 10. This CDR3 has 17 residues. Per the germline V gene, CDR1 is KGHSH and CDR2 is LQKENI. CDR3 DNA sequence: TGTGCCAGCTCACGGGTCAGGGACAGTGCTAGCACAGATACGCAGTATTTT. It yields the protein CASSRVRDSASTDTQYF. Full variable domain (outside the CDR3, taken from reference TRBV18 and TRBJ2-3): NAGVMQNPRHLVRRRGQEARLRCSPMKGHSHVYWYRQLPEEGLKFMVYLQKENIIDESGMPKERFSAEFPKEGPSILRIQQVVRGDSAAYFCASSRVRDSASTDTQYFGPGTRLTVL.

V usage is TRBV5-6 and J usage is TRBJ1-1; D not resolved. Germline loops: CDR1 SGHDT, CDR2 YYEEEE. V was pared by 0 bases and J by 6 bases, with 15 bases between. The CDR3 spans 15 residues. CDR3 DNA: TGTGCCAGCAGCTTGGCCCTGGCAGTTGGAGCTGAAGCTTTCTTT. This sequence encodes CASSLALAVGAEAFF. Supplemented by reference TRBV5-6 and TRBJ1-1, the full variable domain reads DAGVTQSPTHLIKTRGQQVTLRCSPKSGHDTVSWYQQALGQGPQFIFQYYEEEERQRGNFPDRFSGHQFPNYSSELNVNALLLGDSALYLCASSLALAVGAEAFFGQGTRLTVV.

The CDR3 DNA sequence: TGTGCCAGCACATCCGGGTTCACTGAAGCTTTCTTT. This sequence encodes CASTSGFTEAFF. The chain uses TRBV25-1 and TRBJ1-1; D not resolved. Trimming cost V 7 bases and J 4 bases, with 10 bases left between them. Germline CDR1 reads MGHDK; CDR2 reads SYGVNS. The CDR3 is 12 residues long.

V is TRBV18 and J is TRBJ2-7, with D tentatively TRBD1 (6 bases). The length of the CDR3 is 16 residues. Looked up from germline, CDR1 is KGHSH and CDR2 is LQKENI. V dropped 3 bases and J dropped 0 bases, with 15 bases sitting between them. The CDR3 loop is CASSPKTGFNSYEQYF. The CDR3 nucleotides are TGTGCCAGCTCACCCAAGACAGGCTTCAACTCCTACGAGCAGTACTTC.

V is TRBV6-5 and J is TRBJ2-5; D may be TRBD2 (6 bases). Germline values: CDR1 MNHEY, CDR2 SVGAGI. Trimming removed 0 bases at V and 5 bases at J, with 13 bases between. The CDR3 spans 15 residues. The DNA of the CDR3 is TGTGCCAGCAGTTACTCCGGGGGTCTCGGGGAGACCCAGTACTTC. Protein: CASSYSGGLGETQYF.

The chain links TRBV7-2 to TRBJ1-5; maybe TRBD1 (6 bases). Germline assignment: CDR1 SGHTA and CDR2 FQGNSA. V dropped 5 bases and J dropped 4 bases, with 21 bases sitting between them. The CDR3 extends over 17 amino acids. The CDR3 here is CASSQQMGRGPNQPQHF. The DNA for the CDR3 is TGTGCCAGCAGCCAACAAATGGGCCGGGGGCCAAATCAGCCCCAGCATTTT.

This clone has a handful of counts. J is TRBJ1-5 and V is TRBV6-1; TRBD1 is a possible D gene (5 bases). The CDR3 is 13 amino acids. Trimming removed 5 bases from V and 9 bases from J, with 14 bases in between. In germline, CDR1 is MNHNS, CDR2 SASEGT. As DNA, the CDR3 is TGTGCCAGCAGTATACGACAGTCAAGGCCCCAGCATTTT. Translated: CASSIRQSRPQHF.

This clone was recorded a few times. The chain recombines TRBV19 with TRBJ1-1; no reliable D call. V gave up 1 base and J gave up 5 bases, with 5 bases separating them. Germline V gives CDR1 LNHDA, CDR2 SQIVND (reference sequence). This CDR3 has 12 residues. CDR3 nucleotides: TGTGCCAGTAGTATAGCTGGTACTGAAGCTTTCTTT. Protein: CASSIAGTEAFF.

The rearrangement joins TRBV5-1 to TRBJ1-1, with D hard to call. V lost 0 bases and J 1 base, leaving 10 bases between the germline ends. The germline V gene has CDR1 SGHRS and CDR2 YFSETQ. CDR3 length: 15 residues. The CDR3 sequence: CASSLAMGGNTEAFF. CDR3 DNA: TGCGCCAGCAGCTTGGCGATGGGTGGGAACACTGAAGCTTTCTTT.

A few counts support this clone. J is TRBJ2-7 and V is TRBV28, with a weak D call TRBD2 (5 bases). The CDR3 spans 14 residues. The V and J ends lost 6 bases and 5 bases respectively, with 17 bases between them. The germline V gene has CDR1 MDHEN and CDR2 SYDVKM. The CDR3 bases are TGTGCCAGCAGGCCAACTTGGCGGCGGGACGAGCAGTACTTC. This translates into CASRPTWRRDEQYF.

The chain recombines TRBV5-1 with TRBJ2-7, with 7 bases identical to TRBD2. V dropped 3 bases and J dropped 5; count of bases not matched to a gene: 14. This CDR3 contains 16 residues. Germline V CDR1 and CDR2: SGHRS, YFSETQ. CDR3 sequence (DNA): TGCGCCAGCAGCTCCCTTTTAAGGCATGCGGGGGACGAGCAGTACTTC. This translates into CASSSLLRHAGDEQYF.

The chain links TRBV5-1 to TRBJ1-2; no definite D call. V lost 4 bases, J lost 6 bases, and 13 bases lay in between. The CDR3 length is 13 residues. CDR1 and CDR2 from the germline V gene are SGHRS and YFSETQ. CDR3 DNA: TGCGCCAGCAGCGTCCGACGTGGACATGGCTACACCTTC. Translating it yields CASSVRRGHGYTF.

The chain is built from TRBV19 and TRBJ2-7, with a weak D call TRBD2 (6 bases). Trimming shortened V by 2 bases and J by 3 bases, and 14 bases separated the two germline ends. Germline values: CDR1 LNHDA, CDR2 SQIVND (reference sequence). The CDR3 is 15 residues long. The CDR3 loop is CASSISGRGFYEQYF. CDR3 bases: TGTGCCAGTAGTATAAGCGGGCGGGGCTTCTACGAGCAGTACTTC.

This clone was seen a few times. J is TRBJ1-6 and V is TRBV18, with unresolved D. This CDR3 spans 15 amino acids. Trimming removed 2 bases from V and 7 bases from J, with 12 bases in between. Germline V lookup: CDR1 KGHSH, CDR2 LQKENI. The CDR3 bases are TGTGCCAGCTCACCAAGAGGGCTAGGAAATTCACCCCTCCACTTT. Translating gives CASSPRGLGNSPLHF. Supplemented by reference TRBV18 and TRBJ1-6, the full variable domain reads NAGVMQNPRHLVRRRGQEARLRCSPMKGHSHVYWYRQLPEEGLKFMVYLQKENIIDESGMPKERFSAEFPKEGPSILRIQQVVRGDSAAYFCASSPRGLGNSPLHFGNGTRLTVT.

V usage is TRBV5-4 and J usage is TRBJ2-7, with 9 bases identical to TRBD1. The CDR3 totals 15 residues. The ends lost 4 bases at V and 2 bases at J; junction bases unmatched: 7. Germline CDR1 is SGHNT and CDR2 is YYREEE (reference sequence). The CDR3 sequence is CASSPNRDRAYEQYF. The DNA of the CDR3 is TGTGCCAGCAGCCCAAATCGGGACAGGGCCTACGAGCAGTACTTC.

This sequence joins TRBV6-5 and TRBJ1-6, with D tentatively TRBD1 (6 bases). The V and J ends lost 8 bases and 8 bases respectively, with 13 bases between them. The CDR3 consists of 13 residues. Germline V gene data show CDR1 as MNHEY and CDR2 as SVGAGI. The CDR3 here is CASVGTSDSPLHF. CDR3 DNA: TGTGCCAGCGTCGGGACAAGTGATTCACCCCTCCACTTT.

The sample holds one count of this clone. V usage is TRBV7-2 and J usage is TRBJ1-2; TRBD1 aligns across 8 bases. After removal of 5 bases from V and 7 bases from J, the junction contained 12 bases not matched to a gene. The CDR3 extends over 15 amino acids. CDR1 is SGHTA and CDR2 is FQGNSA in the germline V gene. This chain's CDR3 is CASSRLPGTGGGYTF. CDR3 nucleotide sequence: TGTGCCAGCAGCCGCCTTCCCGGGACAGGTGGTGGCTACACCTTC.

The chain has TRBV7-9 and TRBJ2-2; maybe TRBD1 (6 bases). The germline V gene has CDR1 SEHNR and CDR2 FQNEAQ (reference sequence). The V and J ends lost 4 bases and 4 bases respectively, with 13 bases between them. The CDR3 has 15 amino acids. In DNA form, the CDR3 reads TGTGCCAGCAGCTCTCCAGGGACACCCACCGGGGAGCTGTTTTTT. Protein: CASSSPGTPTGELFF.

This chain joins TRBV19 and TRBJ1-2, with D uncertain. Trimming took off 5 bases at V and 3 bases at J, with 13 bases between the two ends. This CDR3 contains 14 residues. Germline values: CDR1 LNHDA, CDR2 SQIVND (reference sequence). Here the CDR3 DNA reads TGTGCCAGTAGTCTCCGGAGTCTTGACTATGGCTACACCTTC. Translating gives CASSLRSLDYGYTF.